This entry features one T cell receptor (beta chain) sequence. The antigen is undetermined. Germline CDR1 SGHVS, CDR2 FQNEAQ. This CDR3 has 17 residues. Deletions cut 2 bases from V and 0 bases from J, with 16 bases between. Using its own MiXCR run on the 5' RACE reads, TCRdb lists one record per CDR3 protein. The sample includes roughly 470,000 distinct CDR3 sequences, around an eighth of them seen just once. This sample was included in a study of identical twins. General observations from the study: Among monozygotic twins, out-of-frame TCR alpha sharing exceeded what models predicted.

These same data were also listed under a study on yellow fever vaccine responses in identical twins.

This chain links TRBV7-8 with TRBJ1-2, with D uncertain. This TCR was sampled from a woman between 18 and 30 years old in good health. The material sequenced was CD4+ T cells sorted from blood. The chain's CDR3 is CASSLTYKQTSNYGYTF. In nucleotides, the CDR3 is TGTGCCAGCAGCTTAACGTACAAGCAGACTTCTAACTATGGCTACACCTTC.